A selection of T cell receptor beta chains follows, all from one sample in a study of T-cell memory formation after mild COVID-19. TCRdb used MiXCR to reprocess the 5' RACE reads, holding one entry per CDR3 protein. The data contain approximately 500,000 distinct CDR3 sequences, 20% to 25% of them seen just once; the ten biggest clones take up about 12%. Sequenced: PBMCs or a T cell subset sorted from them (not recorded which). These receptors came from an adult woman who had mild COVID-19 (a few samples of this study predate the infection). Cell type and time point are not known. The CDR3 runs from the conserved cysteine through the conserved F or W. A D gene is named only where the DNA matches it firmly. Where a row states a size, it is once, few, many or the class of an expanded clone; other rows omit it.

j_call v_call d_call clone_size cdr3_aa cdr3_nt
TRBJ2-3 TRBV12-3/TRBV12-4 NA few CASSSGVGFSDTQYF TGTGCCAGCAGTTCGGGAGTAGGTTTCTCAGATACGCAGTATTTT
TRBJ2-3 TRBV19 TRBD1 NA CATWDRGRRDTQYF TGTGCCACGTGGGACAGGGGGCGGAGAGATACGCAGTATTTT
TRBJ2-1 TRBV4-3 NA few CASSHRNLAVNEQFF TGCGCCAGCAGCCACCGCAATCTAGCTGTAAATGAGCAGTTCTTC
TRBJ2-7 TRBV27 TRBD2 NA CASSLREGGYEQYF TGTGCCAGCAGTTTAAGGGAGGGTGGATACGAGCAGTACTTC
TRBJ2-1 TRBV19 NA NA CASSISEVRRNEQFF TGTGCCAGTAGTATTAGTGAGGTCCGCCGCAATGAGCAGTTCTTC
TRBJ2-1 TRBV19 TRBD2 NA CASSINSGRNEQFF TGTGCCAGTAGTATTAACAGCGGGAGAAATGAGCAGTTCTTC
TRBJ2-2 TRBV7-9 NA NA CASSSTLPDGNPGELFF TGTGCCAGCAGCTCAACACTCCCAGACGGTAACCCCGGGGAGCTGTTTTTT
TRBJ2-7 TRBV5-1 TRBD1 NA CASSGGTGGPEAYEQYF TGCGCCAGCAGCGGGGGTACAGGGGGCCCCGAGGCCTACGAGCAGTACTTC
TRBJ2-7 TRBV20-1 TRBD1 many CSARATTGGEQYF TGCAGTGCTAGAGCTACGACAGGGGGCGAGCAGTACTTC
TRBJ1-2 TRBV28 NA few CASSLSDWSYTF TGTGCCAGCAGTTTATCAGACTGGAGCTACACCTTC
TRBJ1-1 TRBV5-1 TRBD1 many CASSLGQGGNTEAFF TGCGCCAGCAGCTTGGGACAGGGGGGGAACACTGAAGCTTTCTTT
TRBJ1-4 TRBV7-8 NA NA CASSPSGEANEKLFF TGTGCCAGCAGCCCCTCAGGGGAGGCTAATGAAAAACTGTTTTTT
TRBJ2-2 TRBV5-1 NA NA CASSGQEAGELFF TGCGCCAGCAGCGGGCAGGAAGCCGGGGAGCTGTTTTTT
TRBJ2-7 TRBV12-3/TRBV12-4 NA few CASSLNQAYEQYF TGTGCCAGCAGTTTAAACCAAGCCTACGAGCAGTACTTC
TRBJ2-2 TRBV7-8 NA many CASGGAAQGTGELFF TGTGCCAGCGGCGGGGCGGCTCAGGGCACCGGGGAGCTGTTTTTT
TRBJ2-1 TRBV25-1 TRBD1 few CASISIRAGGNEQFF TGTGCCAGCATTTCGATCAGGGCAGGGGGTAATGAGCAGTTCTTC
TRBJ2-1 TRBV4-2 NA NA CASSQDMRGGNEQFF TGTGCCAGCAGCCAAGATATGCGGGGCGGCAATGAGCAGTTCTTC
TRBJ2-1 TRBV4-1 TRBD1 few CASSQNTFRDRYNEQFF TGCGCCAGCAGCCAAAACACGTTCCGGGACAGATACAATGAGCAGTTCTTC
TRBJ2-3 TRBV7-9 NA NA CASSSGQSDTQYF TGTGCCAGCAGCTCCGGACAGTCAGATACGCAGTATTTT
TRBJ2-1 TRBV6-2/TRBV6-3 NA NA CASSWPMNNNEQFF TGTGCCAGCAGTTGGCCGATGAACAACAATGAGCAGTTCTTC
TRBJ1-6 TRBV27 NA NA CASSLSPSGNSPLHF TGTGCCAGCAGTTTGTCTCCCTCGGGAAATTCACCCCTCCACTTT
TRBJ2-3 TRBV7-3 TRBD1 few CASSPTPAGGLGTDTQYF TGTGCCAGCAGCCCCACCCCGGCAGGGGGCTTAGGCACAGATACGCAGTATTTT
TRBJ2-3 TRBV12-3/TRBV12-4 NA NA CASSLRQGGDTQYF TGTGCCAGCAGTTTAAGGCAGGGTGGAGATACGCAGTATTTT
TRBJ2-1 TRBV5-1 TRBD2 NA CASSKGLAGGRSYNEQFF TGCGCCAGCAGCAAGGGACTAGCGGGGGGCCGCTCCTACAATGAGCAGTTCTTC
TRBJ2-5 TRBV7-2 NA NA CASSRGLREETQYF TGTGCCAGCAGCCGAGGGTTGAGGGAGGAGACCCAGTACTTC
TRBJ2-1 TRBV7-9 NA NA CATGRQETVNYNEQFF TGTGCCACCGGAAGACAAGAGACAGTGAACTACAATGAGCAGTTCTTC
TRBJ2-7 TRBV5-5 NA few CASNSRGKGEQYF TGTGCCAGCAACTCCAGGGGTAAAGGCGAGCAGTACTTC
TRBJ2-2 TRBV20-1 NA NA CSARDVGTSNTGELFF TGCAGTGCTAGAGATGTCGGGACATCGAACACCGGGGAGCTGTTTTTT
TRBJ2-1 TRBV24-1 NA NA CATRGRTDSYNEQFF TGTGCCACCAGGGGACGAACAGACTCCTACAATGAGCAGTTCTTC
TRBJ2-1 TRBV7-3 NA many CASSTLGVPDEQFF TGTGCCAGCAGCACATTGGGTGTGCCCGATGAGCAGTTCTTC
TRBJ1-1 TRBV5-1 NA NA CASSLEPSGGRGTEAFF TGCGCCAGCAGCTTGGAGCCGTCGGGGGGCCGGGGCACTGAAGCTTTCTTT